These T cell receptor beta chains were read from a single sample in a study of shared clonotypes between healthy human individuals. TCRdb's copy holds only in-frame clones and misses some; the assay was immunoSEQ multiplex PCR. The sample yields over 750,000 clones, around 96% seen once. The sample taken for sequencing was naive CD8+ T cells sorted from blood. The source is a man aged 30-40 years in good health. Both conserved end residues are part of each CDR3. Fields, in order: J gene, V gene, D gene, clone size, CDR3 protein, CDR3 DNA. D genes are given only for firm matches. The listing skips clone size in some rows; elsewhere it reads once, few, many or a size class.

TRBJ2-1 | TRBV29-1 | NA | NA | CSVEGLARNNEQFF | TGCAGCGTTGAAGGTCTAGCGAGAAACAATGAGCAGTTCTTC
TRBJ2-2 | TRBV14 | NA | NA | CASSQVGQATGELFF | TGTGCCAGCAGCCAAGTTGGTCAGGCCACCGGGGAGCTGTTTTTT
TRBJ1-5 | TRBV2 | TRBD1 | NA | CASSGDREFGNQPQHF | TGTGCCAGCAGTGGTGACAGGGAATTTGGAAATCAGCCCCAGCATTTT
TRBJ1-1 | TRBV28 | NA | NA | CASTSSRLGRREGEAFF | TGTGCCAGCACCTCTAGTCGGTTAGGGAGGCGAGAAGGTGAAGCTTTCTTT
TRBJ2-1 | TRBV7-9 | TRBD2 | NA | CASSPQIAGGPAYNEQFF | TGTGCCAGCAGTCCCCAGATAGCGGGAGGGCCGGCGTACAATGAGCAGTTCTTC
TRBJ1-2 | TRBV5-1 | TRBD1 | NA | CASSLDVGTGGAYGYTF | TGCGCCAGCAGCTTGGATGTCGGGACAGGGGGCGCATATGGCTACACCTTC
TRBJ2-5 | TRBV7-9 | TRBD1 | NA | CASSFSRDRVPQETQYF | TGTGCCAGCAGCTTCAGCCGGGACAGGGTCCCTCAAGAGACCCAGTACTTC
TRBJ2-7 | TRBV2 | NA | NA | CASSDPGNEQYF | TGTGCCAGCAGTGATCCAGGTAATGAGCAGTACTTC
TRBJ1-2 | TRBV2 | NA | NA | CASTNRADGYGYTF | TGTGCCAGCACCAATAGGGCAGACGGCTATGGCTACACCTTC
TRBJ2-2 | TRBV9 | TRBD2 | NA | CASSPPVAGAITGELFF | TGTGCCAGCAGCCCCCCCGTCGCGGGAGCGATCACCGGGGAGCTGTTTTTT
TRBJ2-3 | TRBV29-1 | TRBD2 | once | CSAVPLAGSSTDTQYF | TGCAGCGCTGTACCTCTAGCGGGGTCTAGCACAGATACGCAGTATTTT
TRBJ2-7 | TRBV19 | TRBD1 | NA | CASSIGGGQGAYEQYF | TGTGCCAGTAGTATAGGTGGGGGACAGGGGGCCTACGAGCAGTACTTC
TRBJ2-1 | TRBV5-1 | TRBD2 | NA | CASSLGASGSGNEQFF | TGCGCCAGCAGCTTGGGGGCTAGCGGGAGCGGCAATGAGCAGTTCTTC
TRBJ1-1 | TRBV4-1 | NA | NA | CASSLKQGGTEAFF | TGCGCCAGCAGTCTTAAACAGGGAGGCACTGAAGCTTTCTTT
TRBJ2-7 | TRBV19 | TRBD1 | NA | CASSLRDSTYEQYF | TGTGCCAGTAGTCTCCGGGACAGCACCTACGAGCAGTACTTC
TRBJ2-7 | TRBV7-9 | NA | once | CASSLAVGGGYEQYF | TGTGCCAGCAGCTTAGCAGTGGGAGGAGGCTACGAGCAGTACTTC
TRBJ2-7 | TRBV7-9 | TRBD1 | once | CASSTDRDYEQYF | TGTGCCAGCAGCACCGACAGGGACTACGAGCAGTACTTC
TRBJ2-7 | TRBV27 | NA | NA | CASSLSGETGSYEQYF | TGTGCCAGCAGTCTGTCGGGGGAGACTGGGTCCTACGAGCAGTACTTC
TRBJ2-2 | TRBV9 | NA | NA | CASSVATALLNTGELFF | TGTGCCAGCAGCGTAGCTACAGCACTACTAAACACCGGGGAGCTGTTTTTT
TRBJ2-1 | TRBV14 | NA | NA | CASSQDLGFGWMNEQFF | TGTGCCAGCAGCCAAGATCTAGGTTTCGGGTGGATGAATGAGCAGTTCTTC
TRBJ2-6 | TRBV28 | TRBD2 | NA | CASSHFLAGAGANVLTF | TGTGCCAGCAGTCACTTCTTAGCGGGAGCTGGGGCCAACGTCCTGACTTTC
TRBJ2-4 | TRBV29-1 | NA | NA | CSVVDRNIQYF | TGCAGCGTTGTGGACAGAAACATTCAGTACTTC
TRBJ2-2 | TRBV5-1 | NA | NA | CASSLTDRNTGELFF | TGCGCCAGCAGCTTGACAGACAGGAACACCGGGGAGCTGTTTTTT
TRBJ2-7 | TRBV7-9 | NA | NA | CASSLVGTPSGEQYF | TGTGCCAGCAGCTTAGTGGGGACTCCCAGTGGCGAGCAGTACTTC
TRBJ2-7 | TRBV6-1 | NA | NA | CAIHMAGTNYEQYF | TGTGCCATTCATATGGCAGGGACGAACTACGAGCAGTACTTC
TRBJ2-1 | TRBV6-5 | TRBD1 | NA | CASSRQGRDNEQFF | TGTGCCAGCAGTAGACAGGGGCGAGACAATGAGCAGTTCTTC
TRBJ2-1 | TRBV5-4 | NA | NA | CASSPTVSNEQFF | TGTGCCAGCAGTCCGACAGTCTCGAATGAGCAGTTCTTC
TRBJ2-3 | TRBV27 | NA | NA | CASSPGPAGDTQYF | TGTGCCAGCAGTCCGGGACCCGCGGGAGATACGCAGTATTTT